This T cell receptor (beta chain) was recorded in a study of cytomegalovirus exposure and HLA in healthy donors. Germline assignment: CDR1 SNHLY and CDR2 FYNNEI. The CDR3 loop spans 13 amino acids. V was shortened by 3 bases and J by 5 bases, with 10 bases between the two germline ends. Primers included in the PCR were 60 Vbeta and 13 Jbeta primers. This table comes from immunoSEQ multiplex PCR, and its TCRdb copy is limited to in-frame clones, with some not included. The sample includes 100,000 to 150,000 clones. Sequenced sample: PBMCs. V is TRBV2 and J is TRBJ2-5; a weak D match, TRBD1 (7 bases). This clonotype was obtained from a woman between 35 and 50 years old in good health and CMV-seronegative. The CDR3 DNA reads as TGTGCCAGCAGTGAGACAGGGAGGGAGACCCAGTACTTC. Its protein is CASSETGRETQYF. Supplemented by reference TRBV2 and TRBJ2-5, the full variable domain reads EPEVTQTPSHQVTQMGQEVILRCVPISNHLYFYWYRQILGQKVEFLVSFYNNEISEKSEIFDDQFSVERPDGSNFTLKIRSTKLEDSAMYFCASSETGRETQYFGPGTRLLVL.